The entry below describes one T cell receptor (beta chain). Its antigen remains unidentified. The CDR3 runs 15 residues. Produced via immunoSEQ multiplex PCR; TCRdb's table is partial and in-frame only. The sample has about 9,900 clones, around 75% seen once; the top ten hold 4% to 5%. The data were taken from a study of stem cell transplantation in POMP-related autoinflammatory disease. Study-level background: Defective thymoproteasomes were hypothesized to impair CD8+ T-cell positive selection.

Whole-study findings and limits: Patients with PRAID showed a restricted number of unique TRB V-J gene pairings. A trend toward lower repertoire diversity and greater clonality appeared in every analyzed T-cell subset of PRAID patients.

Sequenced material: CD4+ T cells from PBMCs, taken after stem cell transplantation. This chain uses TRBV21-1 with TRBJ1-5. TRBV21-1 is an annotated pseudogene. This clonotype originated in a human patient with POMP-related autoinflammation and immune dysregulation (PRAID). Some T cells may arise from the graft donor. This chain's CDR3 is CASSKQAASNQPQHF. Written as DNA, the CDR3 is TGTGCCAGCAGCAAACAGGCGGCAAGCAATCAGCCCCAGCATTTT.